Listed below are T cell receptor beta chains from one sample, sequenced in a study of shared clonotypes between healthy human individuals. Libraries were prepared by immunoSEQ multiplex PCR; TCRdb keeps only in-frame clonotypes and omits some of them. The sample holds over a million clones, about 74% seen once. Material for sequencing was memory CD4+ T cells sorted from blood. The source of these receptors is a man younger than 30 in good health. CDR3s include the opening cysteine and the closing phenylalanine or tryptophan. The D gene is left open where the match is weak. Clone size is shown for a subset of rows, as once, few, many or a class of expanded clone.

CDR3	DNA	J	V	size	D
CASSLWGVGEQYF	TGTGCCAGCAGCTTGTGGGGTGTGGGGGAGCAGTACTTC	TRBJ2-7	TRBV5-4	-	-
CSVDSTGGDQPQHF	TGCAGCGTTGATTCGACAGGGGGCGATCAGCCCCAGCATTTT	TRBJ1-5	TRBV29-1	-	TRBD1
CAWSIAGGRYEQYF	TGTGCCTGGAGTATAGCGGGAGGGCGTTACGAGCAGTACTTC	TRBJ2-7	TRBV30	-	TRBD2
CASSALLEPNEQFF	TGTGCCAGCAGCGCCCTTCTAGAACCGAATGAGCAGTTCTTC	TRBJ2-1	TRBV5-5	-	-
CASSLAPGGGPNEQFF	TGCGCCAGCAGCTTGGCCCCTGGCGGGGGGCCGAATGAGCAGTTCTTC	TRBJ2-1	TRBV5-1	-	TRBD2
CASSFRQGGTGELFF	TGTGCCAGCAGTTTTCGGCAGGGGGGGACCGGGGAGCTGTTTTTT	TRBJ2-2	TRBV27	-	-
CASSIGGESGNTIYF	TGTGCCAGCAGCATAGGAGGGGAATCTGGAAACACCATATATTTT	TRBJ1-3	TRBV7-9	-	-
CASSPGLAGGSGDTQYF	TGTGCCAGCAGCCCGGGACTAGCGGGGGGATCGGGAGATACGCAGTATTTT	TRBJ2-3	TRBV5-4	once	TRBD2
CASKAPGVYGYTF	TGTGCCAGTAAAGCCCCTGGGGTCTATGGCTACACCTTC	TRBJ1-2	TRBV19	once	-
CASSIGQALGKNIQYF	TGTGCCAGTAGTATAGGACAGGCTCTAGGCAAAAACATTCAGTACTTC	TRBJ2-4	TRBV19	many	-
CASSDWLTGYEQYF	TGTGCCAGCAGTGATTGGTTGACAGGCTACGAGCAGTACTTC	TRBJ2-7	TRBV2	-	-
CSARLRASGKETQYF	TGCAGCGCTCGCTTAAGAGCTAGCGGGAAAGAGACCCAGTACTTC	TRBJ2-5	TRBV29-1	-	TRBD2
CASSKGQGLSNTGELFF	TGTGCCAGCAGTAAAGGACAGGGCCTTTCTAACACCGGGGAGCTGTTTTTT	TRBJ2-2	TRBV6-1	-	TRBD1
CASRDSYNSPLHF	TGTGCCAGCAGGGACAGCTATAATTCACCCCTCCACTTT	TRBJ1-6	TRBV6-5	few	-
CASSLGGGTNYGYTF	TGTGCCAGCAGCTTGGGTGGGGGGACTAACTATGGCTACACCTTC	TRBJ1-2	TRBV5-4	once	-
CASRGRQGAITEAFF	TGTGCCAGCCGCGGGCGACAGGGGGCGATCACTGAAGCTTTCTTT	TRBJ1-1	TRBV6-5	few	TRBD1
CASSPRQPDGYTF	TGTGCCAGCTCACCACGTCAGCCGGATGGCTACACCTTC	TRBJ1-2	TRBV18	few	-
CASSSKTGAGNTEAFF	TGTGCCAGCAGTTCCAAAACAGGGGCGGGTAACACTGAAGCTTTCTTT	TRBJ1-1	TRBV6-5	-	TRBD1
CASGGVLDTEAFF	TGTGCCAGCGGGGGGGTCTTGGACACTGAAGCTTTCTTT	TRBJ1-1	TRBV5-5	-	-
CASSPRVLAAYNEQFF	TGTGCCAGCTCACCTCGCGTACTAGCGGCTTACAATGAGCAGTTCTTC	TRBJ2-1	TRBV18	-	TRBD2
CASSPTESSGNTIYF	TGTGCCAGCAGCCCGACAGAGAGCTCTGGAAACACCATATATTTT	TRBJ1-3	TRBV2	-	-
CASSVEGANTIYF	TGTGCCAGCAGCGTGGAGGGGGCAAACACCATATATTTT	TRBJ1-3	TRBV9	-	TRBD1
CAWKVLGEQYF	TGTGCCTGGAAGGTGCTAGGCGAGCAGTACTTC	TRBJ2-7	TRBV30	few	-
CASSLPSGRRGAFF	TGTGCCAGCAGCTTACCTTCGGGCCGGCGGGGGGCTTTCTTT	TRBJ1-1	TRBV7-2	few	-
CATGPHYNEQFF	TGTGCCACCGGGCCCCACTACAATGAGCAGTTCTTC	TRBJ2-1	TRBV10-3	-	-
CATTRGANEKLFF	TGTGCCACCACCAGGGGGGCAAATGAAAAACTGTTTTTT	TRBJ1-4	TRBV15	-	TRBD1
CASSPLGLAGADTQYF	TGTGCCAGCTCACCCCTTGGACTAGCGGGAGCTGATACGCAGTATTTT	TRBJ2-3	TRBV18	few	TRBD2
CATTDQYGYTF	TGTGCCACAACAGACCAATATGGCTACACCTTC	TRBJ1-2	TRBV2	-	-
CASRKGDRGVYEQYF	TGTGCCAGCAGAAAAGGGGACAGGGGTGTCTACGAGCAGTACTTC	TRBJ2-7	TRBV5-6	many	TRBD1